The 17 T cell receptor beta chains below were found in one sample sequenced in a study of T cells in localized non-small cell lung cancer. Measured with immunoSEQ multiplex PCR; TCRdb has only the in-frame clones, and not every one. Of tens of thousands of clones in the sample, about 88% were seen once. The sample in question was peripheral blood, obtained before any cancer treatment. Receptors originate from a woman aged 18-55 years with stage III lung adenocarcinoma.

The genes are TRBV6-1 and TRBJ1-2, with TRBD1 identical over 8 bases. V lost 6 bases to trimming and J lost 0 bases; unmatched junction nucleotides: 6. This CDR3 comprises 15 residues. Germline CDR1 and CDR2: MNHNS and SASEGT. CDR3 nucleotide sequence: TGTGCCAGCAGCCCGACAGGGGAGGCTAACTATGGCTACACCTTC. As protein: CASSPTGEANYGYTF.

The chain joins TRBV5-1 to TRBJ2-7; D unclear. Germline values: CDR1 SGHRS, CDR2 YFSETQ. Trimming shortened V by 1 base and J by 4 bases, and 9 bases separated the two germline ends. The CDR3 is 13 amino acids. This chain's CDR3 is CASSLRQQYEQYF. CDR3 bases: TGCGCCAGCAGCTTGAGACAACAGTACGAGCAGTACTTC.

By share of the sample, this clone is large. The chain is built from TRBV5-1 and TRBJ1-1; 12 nucleotides agree with TRBD1. The CDR3 totals 17 residues. Trimming at V came to 7 bases and at J to 5 bases, leaving 15 bases not matched to a gene. Germline loops: CDR1 SGHRS, CDR2 YFSETQ. Here the CDR3 reads CASSSWGQGARGTEAFF. The CDR3 region has the DNA TGCGCCAGCTCATCCTGGGGACAGGGGGCTAGAGGTACTGAAGCTTTCTTT.

This clone was recorded once. This chain uses TRBV19 with TRBJ2-3; TRBD2 agrees at 12 bases. This CDR3 comprises 18 residues. Germline CDR1 is LNHDA and CDR2 is SQIVND (reference sequence). Trimming removed 4 bases from V and 1 base from J; junction bases left unmatched: 9. The CDR3 sequence is CASSTSSGGVVGTDTQYF. Written as DNA, the CDR3 is TGTGCCAGTAGTACCTCTAGCGGGGGGGTCGTAGGCACAGATACGCAGTATTTT.

The V and J genes are TRBV7-9 and TRBJ1-3; no clear D gene. V lost 0 bases to trimming and J lost 0 bases, with 9 bases between them. The CDR3 covers 16 residues. Germline V gives CDR1 SEHNR, CDR2 FQNEAQ (reference sequence). The DNA of the CDR3 is TGTGCCAGCAGCTTAGCAGCGGGTATCTCTGGAAACACCATATATTTT. Translation gives CASSLAAGISGNTIYF.

V and J are TRBV5-1 and TRBJ1-6; D call uncertain. The CDR3 sequence is 14 residues long. V was pared by 3 bases and J by 9 bases, with 13 bases between. CDR1 and CDR2 (germline): SGHRS, YFSETQ. The CDR3 region is CASSYNSGGSPLHF. Written as DNA, the CDR3 is TGCGCCAGCAGCTACAACAGCGGCGGTTCACCCCTCCACTTT.

The J gene is TRBJ1-6, the V gene TRBV6-5; D is unresolved. V was shortened by 2 bases and J by 9 bases, with 5 bases between the two germline ends. The CDR3 length is 12 residues. Looked up from germline, CDR1 is MNHEY and CDR2 is SVGAGI. The CDR3 DNA follows: TGTGCCAGCAGTTACGGGCGTTCACCCCTCCACTTT. As protein: CASSYGRSPLHF.

J is TRBJ2-5 and V is TRBV5-1; TRBD1 matches at 9 bases. The CDR3 is made up of 16 amino acids. V was clipped by 0 bases and J by 6 bases; unmatched bases: 9. Germline values: CDR1 SGHRS, CDR2 YFSETQ. The CDR3 loop reads CASSLGSGQGGKTQYF. In nucleotides, the CDR3 is TGCGCCAGCAGCTTGGGCTCGGGACAGGGCGGGAAGACCCAGTACTTC.

The chain links TRBV20-1 to TRBJ2-2; D could derive from TRBD1 or TRBD2 (5 bases each). The CDR3 contains 11 residues. CDR1 DFQATT and CDR2 SNEGSKA come from the germline V gene (reference sequence). V lost 6 bases and J 6 bases, leaving 8 bases between the germline ends. CDR3 sequence: CSAEGSGELFF. The DNA of the CDR3 is TGCAGTGCCGAGGGGTCCGGGGAGCTGTTTTTT.

V is TRBV4-2 and J is TRBJ1-5, with a possible D match to TRBD1 (6 bases). This CDR3 contains 15 residues. Germline CDR1 is LGHNA and CDR2 is YNFKEQ. Trimming left V 0 bases short and J 7 bases short, with 13 bases between. CDR3: CASSQDGGAGQPQHF. CDR3 coding DNA: TGTGCCAGCAGCCAAGACGGGGGCGCAGGGCAGCCCCAGCATTTT.

The CDR3 coding sequence is TGTGCCAGCAGCAGCGGACCGGCTACAGAGCAGTACTTC. It codes for CASSSGPATEQYF. The rearrangement joins TRBV5-5 to TRBJ2-7; tentatively, D is TRBD2 (5 bases). In germline, CDR1 is SGHKS, CDR2 YYEKEE (reference sequence). This CDR3 is built from 13 residues. The V gene lost 4 bases and the J gene lost 7 bases, with 15 bases spanning the gap. Looking up the rest from reference TRBV5-5 and TRBJ2-7 gives the full variable domain: DAGVTQSPTHLIKTRGQQVTLRCSPISGHKSVSWYQQVLGQGPQFIFQYYEKEERGRGNFPDRFSARQFPNYSSELNVNALLLGDSALYLCASSSGPATEQYFGPGTRLTVT.

The chain recombines TRBV6-5 with TRBJ2-5; the D is unclear. Per germline, CDR1 MNHEY and CDR2 SVGAGI. The CDR3 length is 13 residues. The V and J ends lost 0 bases and 5 bases respectively, with 7 bases between them. This chain's CDR3 is CASSYSNRETQYF. As DNA, the CDR3 is TGTGCCAGCAGTTACTCGAATAGGGAGACCCAGTACTTC.

J is TRBJ1-1 and V is TRBV29-1; no definite D call. CDR1 is SQVTM and CDR2 is ANQGSEA in the germline V gene. CDR3 length: 12 residues. V was pared by 3 bases and J by 5 bases, with 10 bases between. Written as DNA, the CDR3 is TGCAGCGTTGATGAGCAAAGAACTGAAGCTTTCTTT. Its protein is CSVDEQRTEAFF.

This clone came up once. V and J are TRBV7-2 and TRBJ1-5; 9 bases fit TRBD1. Germline lookup yields CDR1 SGHTA and CDR2 FQGNSA. J was trimmed by 5 bases and V by 4 bases; bases with no gene match: 0. There are 13 residues in the CDR3. In DNA, the CDR3 is TGTGCCAGCAGCTGGGACAGGGATCAGCCCCAGCATTTT. This encodes CASSWDRDQPQHF.

V gene TRBV19 combines with J gene TRBJ2-3; possibly TRBD2 for D (7 bases). CDR1 LNHDA and CDR2 SQIVND come from the germline V gene (reference sequence). The V gene lost 8 bases and the J gene lost 1 base, with 13 bases spanning the gap. This CDR3 comprises 14 residues. DNA for the CDR3: TGTGCCAGTGGCACGGGGGGCGGCACAGATACGCAGTATTTT. It yields the protein CASGTGGGTDTQYF.

This rearrangement joins TRBV2 to TRBJ2-7; 8 bases agree with TRBD2. J was trimmed by 0 bases and V by 10 bases; bases with no gene match: 8. Germline-derived CDR1 and CDR2 are SNHLY and FYNNEI. The CDR3 contains 14 residues. The CDR3 loop is CATSLSGGSYEQYF. The CDR3 DNA reads as TGTGCCACCTCCCTGAGCGGGGGCTCCTACGAGCAGTACTTC.

V is TRBV30 and J is TRBJ2-1; no definite D call. The CDR3 has 12 residues. The V and J ends lost 4 bases and 8 bases respectively, with 12 bases between them. Per germline, CDR1 GTSNPN and CDR2 SVGIG (reference sequence). DNA for the CDR3: TGTGCCTGGATTTTGGGTGGGGATGAGCAGTTCTTC. As protein: CAWILGGDEQFF.